Each of the 25 T cell receptor beta chains below was sequenced from the same sample in a study of blood T cell repertoires in COVID-19. Assay: immunoSEQ multiplex PCR; the TCRdb copy retains only in-frame clones and omits some. Among some 130,000 clones listed, around 89% were seen once. The source material was peripheral blood. These receptors all come from a man aged 60 to 75 with COVID-19, enrolled during active disease.

This clone appeared once. CDR3 sequence reads: CASSQPKRGANNEQFF. Written as DNA, the CDR3 is TGTGCCAGCAGTCAACCCAAGCGGGGGGCCAACAATGAGCAGTTCTTC. This chain links TRBV14 with TRBJ2-1, with 9 bases identical to TRBD2. CDR3 length: 16 residues. Germline V lookup: CDR1 SGHDN, CDR2 FVKESK. After removal of 6 bases from V and 5 bases from J, the junction contained 11 bases not matched to a gene.

The sample holds one count of this clone. The chain links TRBV6-6 to TRBJ2-7; D is ambiguous. There are 13 residues in the CDR3. Germline assignment: CDR1 MNHNY and CDR2 SVGAGI (reference sequence). Trimming left V 5 bases short and J 4 bases short, with 12 bases between. Here the CDR3 DNA reads TGTGCCAGCAGTGGGTCAGGAATTTACGAGCAGTACTTC. It specifies CASSGSGIYEQYF.

The rearrangement uses TRBV11-2 and TRBJ2-7; 9 bases fit TRBD2. The germline V gene encodes CDR1 SGHAT and CDR2 FQNNGV. Germline trimming cut 8 bases from V and 4 bases from J; bases unmatched to any gene: 12. The CDR3 is made up of 15 amino acids. CDR3 sequence (DNA): TGTGCCAGCCATAGCGGGGGAGGGGGCCGGTACGAGCAGTACTTC. Protein: CASHSGGGGRYEQYF.

This clone was observed a single time. V is TRBV3-1 (or the pseudogene TRBV3-2) and J is TRBJ1-1; a possible D gene is TRBD1 (6 bases). Germline values: CDR1 LGHDT, CDR2 YNNKEL (reference sequence). The V gene lost 1 base and the J gene lost 7 bases, with 13 bases spanning the gap. The CDR3 sequence is 14 residues long. CDR3 nucleotides: TGTGCCAGCAGCCAAGGGACACCCAGGGGTGAAGCTTTCTTT. Its protein product is CASSQGTPRGEAFF.

This clone was seen a few times. V and J are TRBV7-8 and TRBJ1-1; TRBD1 matches 11 bases. Germline V lookup: CDR1 SGHVS, CDR2 FQNEAQ. The CDR3 sequence is 16 residues long. The V segment lost 4 bases and the J segment 1 base; nucleotides outside the gene matches: 5. The CDR3, as DNA: TGTGCCAGCAGCTCCCGGGACAGGGGGTCGAACACTGAAGCTTTCTTT. This sequence encodes CASSSRDRGSNTEAFF.

The chain is built from TRBV6-6 and TRBJ1-5, with D unresolved. The CDR3 length is 12 residues. The V and J ends lost 6 bases and 5 bases respectively, with 8 bases between them. From germline, CDR1 is MNHNY and CDR2 SVGAGI (reference sequence). The CDR3 region has the DNA TGTGCCAGCAGCCGGGGAGATCAGCCCCAGCATTTT. Protein: CASSRGDQPQHF.

In its sample, this clone was seen once. V usage is TRBV5-1 and J usage is TRBJ2-7; 10 bases line up with TRBD2. V gave up 2 bases and J gave up 4 bases; unmatched junction bases: 3. The CDR3 covers 14 residues. In germline, CDR1 is SGHRS, CDR2 YFSETQ. The DNA for the CDR3 is TGCGCCAGCAGCTTATTAGCGGGGGGATACGAGCAGTACTTC. Amino acids: CASSLLAGGYEQYF.

The CDR3 reads CASSIEGGWNYGEQFF. CDR3 nucleotides: TGTGCCAGTAGTATAGAGGGGGGTTGGAACTACGGTGAGCAGTTCTTC. The rearrangement joins TRBV19 to TRBJ2-1, with a possible D match to TRBD2 (6 bases). With 0 bases removed from V and 9 bases from J, the gap between germline ends came to 18 bases. CDR1 is LNHDA and CDR2 is SQIVND in the germline V gene (reference sequence). The CDR3 totals 16 residues. Filled out from reference TRBV19 and TRBJ2-1, the complete variable domain reads DGGITQSPKYLFRKEGQNVTLSCEQNLNHDAMYWYRQDPGQGLRLIYYSQIVNDFQKGDIAEGYSVSREKKESFPLTVTSAQKNPTAFYLCASSIEGGWNYGEQFFGPGTRLTVL.

This clone was seen a handful of times. The V call is TRBV5-1, the J call TRBJ1-1, with a weak D call TRBD1 (5 bases). V lost 4 bases to trimming and J lost 0 bases, with 7 bases between them. Germline V gives CDR1 SGHRS, CDR2 YFSETQ. This CDR3 contains 13 residues. CDR3 region: CASSGGMNTEAFF. CDR3 bases: TGCGCCAGCAGCGGGGGGATGAACACTGAAGCTTTCTTT.

This clone was picked up one time. The genes are TRBV5-6 and TRBJ2-5; 7 positions agree with TRBD2. J was trimmed by 9 bases and V by 8 bases; bases with no gene match: 13. The germline V gene has CDR1 SGHDT and CDR2 YYEEEE. The CDR3 has 13 amino acids. The CDR3 region has the DNA TGTGCCAGTAACGGGCGGGGGATAGGGGCCCAGTACTTC. Amino acid sequence: CASNGRGIGAQYF.

This chain connects TRBV19 to TRBJ1-6, with D possibly matching TRBD1 (6 bases). The V end was cut by 1 base, the J end by 7 bases, with 8 bases between. The germline V gene has CDR1 LNHDA and CDR2 SQIVND (reference sequence). The CDR3 contains 14 residues. CDR3 protein: CASSIGGTNSPLHF. The DNA of the CDR3 is TGTGCCAGTAGTATAGGGGGGACAAATTCACCCCTCCACTTT. The full variable domain, in which reference TRBV19 and TRBJ1-6 provide the parts outside the CDR3, is DGGITQSPKYLFRKEGQNVTLSCEQNLNHDAMYWYRQDPGQGLRLIYYSQIVNDFQKGDIAEGYSVSREKKESFPLTVTSAQKNPTAFYLCASSIGGTNSPLHFGNGTRLTVT.

The J gene is TRBJ2-7, the V gene TRBV5-6; tentative D call: TRBD1 (6 bases). V was shortened by 1 base and J by 6 bases, with 14 bases between the two germline ends. The CDR3 extends over 14 amino acids. Germline assignment: CDR1 SGHDT and CDR2 YYEEEE. CDR3: CASSLLQGLREQYF. In nucleotides, the CDR3 is TGTGCCAGCAGCTTGTTACAGGGATTGCGCGAGCAGTACTTC.

This clone came up a few times. The V gene is TRBV28, the J gene TRBJ1-2; the match to TRBD1 covers 8 bases. This CDR3 has 15 residues. Germline CDR1 is MDHEN and CDR2 is SYDVKM. V lost 4 bases, J lost 8 bases, and 12 bases stayed unmatched. The CDR3 loop is CASSYGQGPVWGYTF. As DNA, the CDR3 is TGTGCCAGCAGTTACGGACAGGGACCCGTTTGGGGCTACACCTTC.

The chain couples TRBV18 to TRBJ2-3; D is unresolved. The CDR3 consists of 13 residues. With 1 base removed from V and 2 bases from J, the gap between germline ends came to 4 bases. The germline gives CDR1 KGHSH, CDR2 LQKENI. The CDR3 protein is CASSPLNTDTQYF. Here the CDR3 DNA reads TGTGCCAGCTCACCACTCAACACAGATACGCAGTATTTT.

The V gene is TRBV12-3 or TRBV12-4, the J gene TRBJ1-2, with TRBD1 as a possible D gene (6 bases). V gave up 6 bases and J gave up 4 bases, with 12 bases separating them. The CDR3 sequence is 13 residues long. The DNA for the CDR3 is TGTGCCAGCAGAGCTACAGGGTTCTATGGCTACACCTTC. Protein sequence: CASRATGFYGYTF.

The chain combines TRBV5-4 with TRBJ2-5; D is possibly TRBD2 (5 bases). CDR1 and CDR2 from the germline V gene are SGHNT and YYREEE (reference sequence). CDR3 length equals 14 residues. Between the trimmed V and J ends, which lost 0 bases and 2 bases, there was a span of 8 bases. CDR3 DNA sequence: TGTGCCAGCAGCTTGGTGGGAGAGCAAGAGACCCAGTACTTC. Protein product: CASSLVGEQETQYF.

This sequence joins TRBV11-2 and TRBJ1-4; tentative D call: TRBD1 (5 bases). Germline V gives CDR1 SGHAT, CDR2 FQNNGV. This CDR3 is 15 amino acids long. The V end was cut by 3 bases, the J end by 3 bases, with 11 bases between. The CDR3: CASSLGPVSNEKLFF. DNA of the CDR3: TGTGCCAGCAGCTTGGGGCCGGTCTCTAATGAAAAACTGTTTTTT.

The gene calls are TRBV11-2 and TRBJ2-2, with 8 bases fitting TRBD1. V lost 2 bases and J lost 13; bases outside the gene matches: 6. Germline assignment: CDR1 SGHAT and CDR2 FQNNGV. The CDR3 is made up of 13 amino acids. The CDR3 nucleotides are TGTGCCAGCAGCTTATCAGGGGGCCGGGGGCTGTTTTTT. Protein: CASSLSGGRGLFF.

This clone was recorded only once. The rearrangement joins TRBV2 to TRBJ2-7; D might be TRBD1 (5 bases). Germline V lookup: CDR1 SNHLY, CDR2 FYNNEI. The germline V and J ends were trimmed by 7 bases and 3 bases, with 16 bases remaining between them. CDR3 length: 14 amino acids. CDR3 nucleotides: TGTGCCAGCAACCGTCAGGGAATTGACTACGAGCAGTACTTC. Protein: CASNRQGIDYEQYF.

The gene calls are TRBV7-9 and TRBJ1-3; 7 bases match TRBD1. Germline CDR1 reads SEHNR; CDR2 reads FQNEAQ (reference sequence). The CDR3 extends over 19 amino acids. Trimming at V came to 0 bases and at J to 0 bases, leaving 11 bases not matched to a gene. The CDR3 DNA sequence: TGTGCCAGCAGCTTAGCGACAGGGTATCGAACGATCTCTGGAAACACCATATATTTT. This sequence encodes CASSLATGYRTISGNTIYF.

CDR3 coding DNA: TGTGCCAGCAGCTCCCTCGGGGGGGCTGCAGATACGCAGTATTTT. Its translation: CASSSLGGAADTQYF. The V and J genes are TRBV11-2 and TRBJ2-3; 8 nucleotides match TRBD2. The germline V gene encodes CDR1 SGHAT and CDR2 FQNNGV. The CDR3 is 15 residues long. Losses at the gene ends were 4 bases for V and 4 bases for J; bases not matched to a gene: 7.

V is TRBV30 and J is TRBJ1-6; D not certain. V was clipped by 0 bases and J by 0 bases, with 12 bases between them. CDR1 and CDR2 from the germline V gene are GTSNPN and SVGIG (reference sequence). This CDR3 comprises 17 residues. The chain's CDR3 is CAWSVPERLSYNSPLHF. Written as DNA, the CDR3 is TGTGCCTGGAGTGTACCGGAGCGGCTCTCCTATAATTCACCCCTCCACTTT.

The chain uses TRBV6-5 and TRBJ1-2; tentative D call: TRBD1 (5 bases). CDR1 is MNHEY, CDR2 SVGAGI, per germline. CDR3 length equals 15 residues. With 0 bases removed from V and 4 bases from J, the gap between germline ends came to 12 bases. The CDR3 DNA follows: TGTGCCAGCAGTTACTCGGGGAGGAGGGGCTATGGCTACACCTTC. It translates to CASSYSGRRGYGYTF.

This clone was counted between two and nine times. This sequence joins TRBV6-5 and TRBJ1-3, with 8 bases that match TRBD1. CDR3 length: 14 residues. Germline lookup yields CDR1 MNHEY and CDR2 SVGAGI. V gave up 6 bases and J gave up 1 base; unmatched junction bases: 2. CDR3 amino acids: CASRRTGSGNTIYF. The DNA of the CDR3 is TGTGCCAGCAGGCGGACAGGGTCTGGAAACACCATATATTTT.

The chain recombines TRBV7-2 with TRBJ1-2, with 8 bases fitting TRBD1. The germline gives CDR1 SGHTA, CDR2 FQGNSA. This CDR3 contains 15 residues. Unmatched junction bases numbered 7, after V lost 5 bases and J lost 2 bases. The CDR3 bases are TGTGCCAGCAGCCCAGGGGGCAGGGACAACTATGGCTACACCTTC. Its protein product is CASSPGGRDNYGYTF.